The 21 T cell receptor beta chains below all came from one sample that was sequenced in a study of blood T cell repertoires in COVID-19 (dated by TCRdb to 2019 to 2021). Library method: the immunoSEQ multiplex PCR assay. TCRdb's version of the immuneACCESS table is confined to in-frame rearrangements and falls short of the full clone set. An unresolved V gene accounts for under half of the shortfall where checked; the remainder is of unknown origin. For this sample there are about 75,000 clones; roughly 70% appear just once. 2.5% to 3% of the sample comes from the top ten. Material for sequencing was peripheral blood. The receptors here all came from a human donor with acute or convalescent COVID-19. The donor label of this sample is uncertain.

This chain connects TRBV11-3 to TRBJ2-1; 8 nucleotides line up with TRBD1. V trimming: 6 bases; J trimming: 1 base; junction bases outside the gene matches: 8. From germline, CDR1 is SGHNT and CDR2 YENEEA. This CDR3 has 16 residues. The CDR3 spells CASSPGTGASYNEQFF. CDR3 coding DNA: TGTGCCAGCAGTCCCGGGACAGGAGCTTCCTACAATGAGCAGTTCTTC.

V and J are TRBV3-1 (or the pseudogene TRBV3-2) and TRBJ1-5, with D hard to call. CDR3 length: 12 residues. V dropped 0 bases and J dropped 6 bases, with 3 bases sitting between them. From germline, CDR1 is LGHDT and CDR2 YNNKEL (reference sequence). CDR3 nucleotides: TGTGCCAGCAGCCAAGACAGTCAGCCCCAGCATTTT. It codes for CASSQDSQPQHF.

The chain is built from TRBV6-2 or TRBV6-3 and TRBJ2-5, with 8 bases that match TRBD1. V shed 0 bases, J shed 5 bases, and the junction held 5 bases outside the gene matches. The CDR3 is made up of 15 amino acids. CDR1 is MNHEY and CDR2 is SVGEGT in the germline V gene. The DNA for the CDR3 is TGTGCCAGCAGTTACTCCGACAGGGGAGGCGAGACCCAGTACTTC. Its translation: CASSYSDRGGETQYF.

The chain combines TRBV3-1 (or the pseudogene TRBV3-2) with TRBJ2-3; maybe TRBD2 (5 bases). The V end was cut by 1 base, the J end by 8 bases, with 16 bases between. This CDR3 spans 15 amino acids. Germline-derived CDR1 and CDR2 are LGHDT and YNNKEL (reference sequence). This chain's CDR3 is CASSQGSGPGVTQYF. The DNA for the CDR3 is TGTGCCAGCAGCCAAGGGAGCGGTCCCGGCGTTACGCAGTATTTT.

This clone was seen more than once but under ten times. In DNA form, the CDR3 reads TGTGCCAGCAGACCACAGGGTTTGGGAACAGATACGCAGTATTTT. Translation gives CASRPQGLGTDTQYF. This chain links TRBV2 with TRBJ2-3, with a weak D call TRBD1 (6 bases). CDR1 is SNHLY and CDR2 is FYNNEI in the germline V gene. The CDR3 runs 15 residues. With 6 bases removed from V and 3 bases from J, the gap between germline ends came to 16 bases.

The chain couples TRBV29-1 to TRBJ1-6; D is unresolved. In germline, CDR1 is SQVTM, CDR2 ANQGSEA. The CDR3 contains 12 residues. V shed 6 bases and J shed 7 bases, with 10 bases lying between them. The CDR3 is CSVGELNSPLHF. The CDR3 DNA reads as TGCAGCGTAGGAGAGTTAAATTCACCCCTCCACTTT.

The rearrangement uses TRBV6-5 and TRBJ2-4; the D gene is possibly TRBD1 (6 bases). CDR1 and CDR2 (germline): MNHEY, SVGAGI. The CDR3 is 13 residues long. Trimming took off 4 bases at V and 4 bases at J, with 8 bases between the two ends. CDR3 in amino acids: CASSFGQKNIQYF. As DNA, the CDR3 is TGTGCCAGCAGTTTCGGACAGAAAAACATTCAGTACTTC.

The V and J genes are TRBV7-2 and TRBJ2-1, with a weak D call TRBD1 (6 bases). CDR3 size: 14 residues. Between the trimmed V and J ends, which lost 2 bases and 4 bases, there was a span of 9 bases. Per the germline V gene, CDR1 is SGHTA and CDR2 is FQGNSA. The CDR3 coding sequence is TGTGCCAGCAGCTTACACAGGGAGTACAATGAGCAGTTCTTC. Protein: CASSLHREYNEQFF.

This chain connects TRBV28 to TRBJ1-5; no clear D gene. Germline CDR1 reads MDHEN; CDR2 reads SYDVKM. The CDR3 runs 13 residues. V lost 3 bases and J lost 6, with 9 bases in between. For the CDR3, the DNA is TGTGCCAGCAGTTTTGGGCGGGTTCAGCCCCAGCATTTT. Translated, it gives CASSFGRVQPQHF.

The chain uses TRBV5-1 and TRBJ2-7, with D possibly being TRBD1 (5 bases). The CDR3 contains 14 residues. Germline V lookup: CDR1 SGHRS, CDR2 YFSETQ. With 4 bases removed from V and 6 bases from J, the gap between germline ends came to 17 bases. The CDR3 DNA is TGCGCCAGCAGCGGAGACAGCTTGTCGGCCGAGCAGTACTTC. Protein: CASSGDSLSAEQYF.

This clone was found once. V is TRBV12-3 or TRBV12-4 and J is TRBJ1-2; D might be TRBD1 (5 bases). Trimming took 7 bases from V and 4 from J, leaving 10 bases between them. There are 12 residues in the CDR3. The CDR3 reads CASTPGGYGYTF. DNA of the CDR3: TGTGCCAGCACCCCGGGGGGCTATGGCTACACCTTC.

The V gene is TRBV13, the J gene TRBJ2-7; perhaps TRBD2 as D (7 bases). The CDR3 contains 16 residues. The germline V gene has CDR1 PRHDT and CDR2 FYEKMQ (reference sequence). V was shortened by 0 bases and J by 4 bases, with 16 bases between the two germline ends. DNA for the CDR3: TGTGCCAGCAGCTTAGGAGGGGGGGCCAGGGGTTACGAGCAGTACTTC. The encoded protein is CASSLGGGARGYEQYF.

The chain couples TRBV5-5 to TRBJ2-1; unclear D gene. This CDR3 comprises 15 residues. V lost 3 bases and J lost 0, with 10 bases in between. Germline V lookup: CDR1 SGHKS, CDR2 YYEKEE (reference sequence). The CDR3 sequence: CASSSGWSSYNEQFF. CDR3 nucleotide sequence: TGTGCCAGCAGCTCCGGGTGGAGCTCCTACAATGAGCAGTTCTTC.

CDR3 in DNA: TGTGCCAGTAGTGCCGGGACAGGGGCGATGGGAGAGACCCAGTACTTC. This gives the protein CASSAGTGAMGETQYF. The chain employs TRBV19 and TRBJ2-5; 10 nucleotides match TRBD1. CDR3 size: 16 residues. The germline V gene encodes CDR1 LNHDA and CDR2 SQIVND (reference sequence). After removal of 5 bases from V and 4 bases from J, the junction contained 10 bases not matched to a gene. Supplemented by reference TRBV19 and TRBJ2-5, the full variable domain reads DGGITQSPKYLFRKEGQNVTLSCEQNLNHDAMYWYRQDPGQGLRLIYYSQIVNDFQKGDIAEGYSVSREKKESFPLTVTSAQKNPTAFYLCASSAGTGAMGETQYFGPGTRLLVL.

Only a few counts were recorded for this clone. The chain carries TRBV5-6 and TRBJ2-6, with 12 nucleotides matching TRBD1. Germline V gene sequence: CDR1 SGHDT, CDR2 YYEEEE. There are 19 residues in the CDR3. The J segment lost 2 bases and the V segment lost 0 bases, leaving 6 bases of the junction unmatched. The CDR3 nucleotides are TGTGCCAGCAGCTTGGCCGCCGGGACAGGGGGCGCTGGGGCCAACGTCCTGACTTTC. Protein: CASSLAAGTGGAGANVLTF.

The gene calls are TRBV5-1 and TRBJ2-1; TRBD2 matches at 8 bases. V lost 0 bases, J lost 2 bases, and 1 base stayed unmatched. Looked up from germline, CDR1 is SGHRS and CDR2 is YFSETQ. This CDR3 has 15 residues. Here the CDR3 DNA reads TGCGCCAGCAGCTTGGCGGGGGGGGCCTACAATGAGCAGTTCTTC. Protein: CASSLAGGAYNEQFF. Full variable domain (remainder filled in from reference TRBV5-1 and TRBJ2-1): KAGVTQTPRYLIKTRGQQVTLSCSPISGHRSVSWYQQTPGQGLQFLFEYFSETQRNKGNFPGRFSGRQFSNSRSEMNVSTLELGDSALYLCASSLAGGAYNEQFFGPGTRLTVL.

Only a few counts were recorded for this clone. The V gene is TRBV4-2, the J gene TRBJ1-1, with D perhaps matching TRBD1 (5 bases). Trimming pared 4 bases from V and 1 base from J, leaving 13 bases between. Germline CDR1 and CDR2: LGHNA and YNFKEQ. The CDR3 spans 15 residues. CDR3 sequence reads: CASSRRLGGNTEAFF. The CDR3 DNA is TGTGCCAGCAGCCGCCGACTCGGGGGGAACACTGAAGCTTTCTTT.

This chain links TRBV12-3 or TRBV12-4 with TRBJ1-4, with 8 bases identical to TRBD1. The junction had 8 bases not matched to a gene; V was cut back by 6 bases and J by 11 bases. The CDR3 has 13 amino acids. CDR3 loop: CASRGTGVRKLFF. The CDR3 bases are TGTGCCAGCAGGGGGACAGGCGTTAGGAAACTGTTTTTT.

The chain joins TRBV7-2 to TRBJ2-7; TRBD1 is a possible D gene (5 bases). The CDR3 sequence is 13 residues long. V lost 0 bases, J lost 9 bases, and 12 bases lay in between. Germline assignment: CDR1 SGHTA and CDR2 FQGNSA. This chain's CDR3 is CASSLAQGAGQYF. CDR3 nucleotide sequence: TGTGCCAGCAGCTTAGCTCAGGGCGCCGGGCAGTACTTC.

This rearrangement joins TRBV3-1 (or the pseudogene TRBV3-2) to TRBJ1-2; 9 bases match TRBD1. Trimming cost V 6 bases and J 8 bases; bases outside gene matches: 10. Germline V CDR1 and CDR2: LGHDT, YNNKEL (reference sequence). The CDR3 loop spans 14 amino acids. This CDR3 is CASSTRDRVGGYTF. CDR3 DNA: TGTGCCAGCAGTACTAGGGACAGGGTAGGCGGCTACACCTTC.

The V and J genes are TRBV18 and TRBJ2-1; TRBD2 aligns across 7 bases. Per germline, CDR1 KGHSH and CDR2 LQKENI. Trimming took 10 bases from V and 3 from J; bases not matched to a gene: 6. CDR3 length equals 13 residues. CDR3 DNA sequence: TGTGCCACCCTTAGCGGGTTCTACAATGAGCAGTTCTTC. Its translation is CATLSGFYNEQFF.